These T cell receptor beta chains were read from a single sample in a study of naive and memory T cell subsets. TCRdb recomputed calls from the UMI-ligation and nested PCR reads with MiXCR, one row per CDR3 protein. This sample has about 22,000 distinct CDR3 sequences, with 7% to 10% found just once. The specimen was central memory CD8+ T cells from blood. These receptors came from a human donor in good health. The CDR3 runs from the conserved cysteine through the conserved F or W. A D gene is named only where the DNA matches it firmly. A row's size may be missing; if present it is once, few, many or a size class.

D gene	clone size	V gene	J gene	CDR3 length	CDR3 protein	CDR3 DNA
.	.	TRBV3-1	TRBJ2-1	16	CASSPHEGGTYNEQFF	TGTGCCAGCAGCCCTCACGAGGGGGGAACCTACAATGAGCAGTTCTTC
TRBD1	.	TRBV12-3/TRBV12-4	TRBJ1-5	14	CASRGQGVHQPQHF	TGTGCCAGCAGAGGACAGGGGGTGCATCAGCCCCAGCATTTT
.	many	TRBV30	TRBJ2-7	10	CAWGFDEQYF	TGTGCCTGGGGTTTCGACGAGCAGTACTTC
.	medium-sized	TRBV29-1	TRBJ1-2	11	CSQLGDYGYTF	TGCAGTCAACTGGGGGACTATGGCTACACCTTC
.	.	TRBV4-1	TRBJ2-6	15	CASSQDETGANVLTF	TGCGCCAGCAGCCAAGACGAAACTGGGGCCAACGTCCTGACTTTC
.	many	TRBV27	TRBJ2-1	15	CASSLSWGANNEQFF	TGTGCCAGCAGTTTATCTTGGGGGGCTAACAATGAGCAGTTCTTC
.	.	TRBV7-6	TRBJ2-1	12	CASSHNNNEQFF	TGTGCCAGCAGCCACAATAACAATGAGCAGTTCTTC
.	few	TRBV28	TRBJ2-7	13	CASSLPGSYEQYF	TGTGCCAGCAGTTTACCTGGATCGTACGAGCAGTACTTC
TRBD2	medium-sized	TRBV7-9	TRBJ2-1	16	CASSYSSGTRHNEQFF	TGTGCCAGCAGCTATTCTAGCGGGACTCGCCACAATGAGCAGTTCTTC
.	many	TRBV30	TRBJ2-5	15	CAWSVEPGVLETQYF	TGTGCCTGGAGTGTGGAACCAGGGGTGTTGGAGACCCAGTACTTC
.	many	TRBV5-1	TRBJ1-1	15	CASSLTADKTFEAFF	TGCGCCAGCAGCTTGACGGCGGACAAGACCTTCGAAGCTTTCTTT
.	many	TRBV6-4	TRBJ2-3	13	CASSDSATDTQYF	TGTGCCAGCAGTGACTCAGCCACAGATACGCAGTATTTT
TRBD1	.	TRBV7-9	TRBJ1-4	14	CASRRTGGLEKLFF	TGTGCCAGCAGGCGGACAGGGGGCTTGGAAAAACTGTTTTTT
TRBD1	medium-sized	TRBV13	TRBJ1-2	14	CASSSGTGRYGYTF	TGTGCCAGCAGCTCAGGGACAGGAAGGTATGGCTACACCTTC
TRBD2	many	TRBV20-1	TRBJ2-1	15	CSPMGLAGEWNEQFF	TGCAGTCCTATGGGTCTAGCGGGAGAGTGGAATGAGCAGTTCTTC
.	many	TRBV5-1	TRBJ2-7	12	CASSLEGYEQYF	TGCGCCAGCAGCTTGGAGGGGTACGAGCAGTACTTC
.	few	TRBV4-1	TRBJ1-2	14	CASSHRTEGYGYTF	TGCGCCAGCAGCCATAGGACGGAGGGGTATGGCTACACCTTC
.	.	TRBV5-5	TRBJ2-3	14	CASSLRPDQDTQYF	TGTGCCAGCAGCTTAAGGCCTGACCAGGATACGCAGTATTTT
TRBD1	few	TRBV6-1	TRBJ2-7	14	CASSVGTGSMEQYF	TGTGCCAGCAGTGTCGGGACAGGGTCTATGGAGCAGTACTTC
.	few	TRBV9	TRBJ2-7	14	CASSVSPRANEQYF	TGTGCCAGCAGCGTATCCCCACGGGCTAACGAGCAGTACTTC
.	many	TRBV4-3	TRBJ2-7	15	CASSQDRGYSGEQYF	TGCGCCAGCAGCCAAGATCGGGGTTACAGTGGTGAGCAGTACTTC
.	many	TRBV28	TRBJ1-5	13	CASLPHSNQPQHF	TGTGCCAGCCTCCCCCATAGCAATCAGCCCCAGCATTTT
.	few	TRBV6-2/TRBV6-3	TRBJ2-5	17	CASSYSAGPAIQETQYF	TGTGCCAGCAGTTACTCGGCCGGCCCCGCCATCCAAGAGACCCAGTACTTC
.	many	TRBV6-4	TRBJ2-2	15	CASSASGVDTGELFF	TGTGCCAGCAGTGCGTCCGGGGTGGATACCGGGGAGCTGTTTTTT
.	few	TRBV7-8	TRBJ2-1	15	CASGDEGGSYNEQFF	TGTGCCAGCGGCGACGAAGGGGGCTCCTACAATGAGCAGTTCTTC
TRBD2	many	TRBV6-2/TRBV6-3	TRBJ2-3	16	CASSYSRREVIDTQYF	TGTGCCAGCAGTTACTCGCGGCGGGAGGTGATAGATACGCAGTATTTT
.	many	TRBV12-3/TRBV12-4	TRBJ2-7	14	CASSPGRLLDEQYF	TGTGCCAGCAGTCCGGGACGGCTCCTAGACGAGCAGTACTTC
.	few	TRBV12-3/TRBV12-4	TRBJ1-1	13	CASSFGGGTEAFF	TGTGCCAGCAGTTTCGGGGGGGGTACTGAAGCTTTCTTT
TRBD2	.	TRBV7-6	TRBJ2-7	17	CASSLGTSGTRAYEQYF	TGTGCCAGCAGCTTAGGCACTAGCGGGACGCGTGCCTACGAGCAGTACTTC
.	many	TRBV28	TRBJ1-5	17	CASSFAGSGDHNQPQHF	TGTGCCAGCAGTTTCGCCGGTTCAGGGGACCACAATCAGCCCCAGCATTTT
.	many	TRBV6-1	TRBJ2-1	13	CASSGTEYNEQFF	TGTGCCAGCAGTGGAACAGAGTACAATGAGCAGTTCTTC
.	medium-sized	TRBV15	TRBJ2-2	14	CATSGGQVSGELFF	TGTGCCACCAGCGGAGGACAAGTGAGCGGGGAGCTGTTTTTT
TRBD2	many	TRBV4-1	TRBJ2-1	15	CASSQHSGIFNEQFF	TGCGCCAGCAGCCAGCATAGCGGGATCTTCAATGAGCAGTTCTTC
.	many	TRBV27	TRBJ2-1	16	CASSLSGLASYNEQFF	TGTGCCAGCAGTTTATCAGGTCTAGCGAGTTACAATGAGCAGTTCTTC
.	few	TRBV5-1	TRBJ1-2	17	CASSLYPGEISNYGYTF	TGCGCCAGCAGCTTATATCCAGGGGAGATCTCTAACTATGGCTACACCTTC
.	few	TRBV10-1	TRBJ2-7	11	CASSEGYEQYF	TGCGCCAGCAGTGAGGGCTACGAGCAGTACTTC
.	.	TRBV5-1	TRBJ2-1	14	CASSLAGQADEQFF	TGCGCCAGCAGCTTGGCCGGGCAGGCTGATGAGCAGTTCTTC
TRBD2	.	TRBV24-1	TRBJ2-5	16	CATSDPGTSSLETQYF	TGTGCCACCAGTGATCCCGGGACTAGTAGTCTGGAGACCCAGTACTTC
.	few	TRBV9	TRBJ1-2	14	CASSADKILDGYTF	TGTGCCAGCAGCGCGGACAAGATATTGGACGGCTACACCTTC
TRBD2	few	TRBV2	TRBJ2-7	14	CANVPLGGGYEQYF	TGTGCCAACGTCCCTTTGGGGGGAGGGTACGAGCAGTACTTC
.	.	TRBV5-1	TRBJ2-1	15	CASSPPETGPDEQFF	TGCGCCAGCAGCCCGCCCGAGACGGGACCAGATGAGCAGTTCTTC
TRBD1	.	TRBV28	TRBJ2-7	15	CASRMGQGGTYEQYF	TGTGCCAGCAGAATGGGACAGGGGGGGACCTACGAGCAGTACTTC
.	many	TRBV4-2	TRBJ2-1	16	CASSQRSSRPNNEQFF	TGTGCCAGCAGCCAACGCAGTAGCAGGCCTAACAATGAGCAGTTCTTC
TRBD1	few	TRBV28	TRBJ2-1	13	CAGMDRGHNEQFF	TGTGCCGGTATGGACAGGGGACACAATGAGCAGTTCTTC
.	medium-sized	TRBV18	TRBJ1-5	16	CASSPRAGYSNQPQHF	TGTGCCAGCTCACCGAGGGCAGGATATAGCAATCAGCCCCAGCATTTT
.	many	TRBV15	TRBJ2-3	18	CATSRSPLLADSTDTQYF	TGTGCCACCAGCAGATCCCCCTTATTAGCGGATAGCACAGATACGCAGTATTTT
.	many	TRBV28	TRBJ2-7	13	CASSFGGESEQYF	TGTGCCAGCAGTTTTGGGGGAGAGAGCGAGCAGTACTTC